The T cell receptor (beta chain) under discussion was sequenced for a study of neoadjuvant nivolumab and ipilimumab in lung cancer. For this clone: Its antigen is currently unknown.

This table comes from immunoSEQ multiplex PCR, and its TCRdb copy is limited to in-frame clones, with some not included. The sample gives roughly 20,000 clones, about four fifths of which show up once; under 25% is in the top ten. Germline assignment: CDR1 KGHSH and CDR2 LQKENI. The V end lost 6 bases, the J end lost 8 bases, and 22 bases lay between the germline ends. This CDR3 region has 15 residues. Study-wide results and limits: Only two of four nivolumab-treated tumors gained richness and clonality by surgery.

The source of this sequence is an adult with non-small cell lung cancer. The material sequenced was peripheral blood, taken before neoadjuvant nivolumab, alone or with ipilimumab. J is TRBJ1-2 and V is TRBV18, with D uncertain. CDR3 in DNA: TGTGCCAGCTCGCCCCCCGGCCACCAAGATCGAGGCTACACCTTC. Its translation: CASSPPGHQDRGYTF. Full variable domain (outside the CDR3, taken from reference TRBV18 and TRBJ1-2): NAGVMQNPRHLVRRRGQEARLRCSPMKGHSHVYWYRQLPEEGLKFMVYLQKENIIDESGMPKERFSAEFPKEGPSILRIQQVVRGDSAAYFCASSPPGHQDRGYTFGSGTRLTVV.